This T cell receptor (beta chain) stems from a study of T cells in Graves' hyperthyroidism and ophthalmopathy. Many counts were recorded for this clonotype. For the diagnoses, clinical symptoms, serum thyroxine and TRAb, thyroid ultrasound and orbital computed tomography were used. The germline gives CDR1 MNHNS, CDR2 SASEGT. This CDR3 spans 14 amino acids. Trimming pared 6 bases from V and 2 bases from J, leaving 13 bases between. TCR beta CDR3 region amplification was performed from RNA transcripts. An initial round of RT-PCR targeting the TCR CDR3 relied on the HTBI primer set. TCRdb reprocessed the multiplex PCR reads with MiXCR, giving one entry per CDR3 protein. The table shows some 440,000 distinct CDR3 sequences, with approximately 15% occurring only once.

V and J are TRBV6-1 and TRBJ1-2; D not resolved. The receptor comes from a woman aged 18-35 years with Graves' hyperthyroidism. Material: blood. CDR3 DNA sequence: TGTGCCAGCAGAGACCAACAATACAACTATGGCTACACCTTC. Residues: CASRDQQYNYGYTF.